Here is one T cell receptor (beta chain) with its context. The antigen it binds to is not known. Base qualities are not at hand, and no much larger clone is one base apart. Other DNA sequences within the sample encode an identical CDR3. These data come from a study of shared clonotypes between healthy human individuals (TCRdb year 2020). The study in broad terms: A couple of women and three men aged 18 to 49 years were included in the cohort. For each donor, three plates each were used for CD4 naive and CD4 memory, two plates were used for CD8 naive, and one plate was used for CD8 memory. To estimate repertoire size and how much clonotypes are shared between individuals, the study performed deep sequencing of blood TCR repertoires from a few healthy adults. Different laboratories and diverse techniques were used to prepare libraries and sequence TCR repertoires, to increase sequencing depth and limit assay-specific biases. Per donor, leukapheresis produced somewhere between about 0.85 and 9.5 billion PBMCs.

Using the deep immunoSEQ assay, TCR CDR3 regions were amplified from genomic DNA by multiplex PCR. Extracted genomic DNA from each cell subset was spread evenly across all wells of several immunoSEQ 96-well plates, with each plate serving as a replicate. Each replicate PCR for sorted subsets received about 220 ng genomic DNA, equal to roughly 30,000 T cell genomes. The purified libraries were quantified using a Qubit 3.0 fluorometer, sized with a Bioanalyzer 2100, and then quantified again using the KAPA Library Quantification kit. Every immunoSEQ 96-well plate was sequenced on a dedicated single-read 150-cycle Illumina NextSeq 550 flow cell. Regarding the original processing steps: Because the immunoSEQ output included only junctional sequences and no quality scores, the filtering could not be the same as the filtering used for full-length reads. Sequences were annotated with PyIR, a Python wrapper for IgBLAST v1.9, and V/J genes and CDR3 were assigned using IMGT germline references. Reads were filtered out if the reads had weak V/J assignments (E-value above 1e-6), no CDR3, stop codons, out-of-frame junctions, or ambiguous translated residues. V3J clonotypes were defined as sequences sharing the same inferred V gene, J gene, and CDR3 amino acid sequence. Percentage overlap between repertoires was calculated by dividing the number of shared unique clonotypes by the size of the smaller repertoire. Three approaches were used to assess repertoire richness: RTK rarefaction, the Chao1 estimator, and Recon v2.1 estimates of unobserved clonotypes. Generation probabilities for all TCRbeta clonotypes obtained by the gDNA method from a handful of donors were computed using OLGA. TCRdb provides this immuneACCESS table in a form limited to in-frame rearrangements. Some clones are lacking; in checked studies, under half of them reflect an unresolved V gene, and why the rest are absent is not known. V and J calls and clone size are as listed in that table; D and trimming were resolved from the DNA. For this sample the table gives roughly 1.4 million clones, of which 98% were detected only once. The ten largest clonotypes hold about 0.35% of the sample.

Per the germline V gene, MDHEN is the CDR1 and SYDVKM is the CDR2. There are 13 amino acids in the CDR3, from cysteine to phenylalanine inclusive. Only CDR3 DNA is held: 39 bases, read in frame from base 1. V lost 6 bases and J lost 3 bases, and the count of bases not matched to a germline gene is 2. The donors were healthy, HIV-negative adults who had no recently reported acute infections or vaccinations. Every donor was a Caucasian adult residing in Nashville, Tennessee, USA. CD4+ T cells were enriched by magnetic negative selection; naive cells were then positively selected on CD45RA, and the negative fraction formed the memory subset. After blood collection by leukapheresis, PBMCs were isolated using Ficoll-Histopaque density gradient centrifugation and then cryopreserved in the vapor phase of liquid nitrogen. Analytical flow cytometry was used to check the purity and quantity of every magnetically sorted T cell population. Each sorted fraction had its genomic DNA isolated and then quantified by UV absorbance on a Nanodrop 2000c.

The full study reports these points: Higher generation probabilities were observed for clonotypes shared by all four sorted-subset donors than for non-shared clonotypes. Pairwise subsampling indicated that sequencing depth was expected to affect the degree of clonotype sharing among donors. Rarefaction of sorted-subset datasets indicated incomplete sequencing despite the large sequencing depth. The genetic and exposure-history diversity represented was limited by the small number of donors. Estimated clonotype richness was generally larger for naive than for memory subsets. When a few donors were compared, the shared fraction of clonotypes was around 5% for naive CD4, 3.5% for naive CD8, 2.3% for memory CD4, and approximately 0.4% for memory CD8. Only blood was sampled, and tissue TCR repertoires likely differ from those in blood.

This clonotype was sampled from a man aged 30 to 39 in good health. Sequenced material: naive CD4+ T cells sorted from blood. Explained via the paper, the cell subset or site label denotes: CD45RA+ positively selected. This receptor chain uses TRBV28 and TRBJ2-7; 10 bases in the junction line up with TRBD2. The DNA is TGTGCCAGCAGGCCTAGCGGGAGCTACGAGCAGTACTTC. This sequence encodes CASRPSGSYEQYF.